Below, 18 T cell receptor beta chains from the same sample are listed, as sequenced in a study of T-cell reconstitution after alpha-beta-depleted transplantation in children. Unique molecular identifiers were incorporated during preparation of the TCRbeta library. TCRdb re-analysed the PCR reads in MiXCR, keeping a single row per CDR3 protein. The sample has around 440,000 distinct CDR3 sequences, 10% seen once; the top ten hold roughly 2.1%. The sequenced sample was PBMCs, obtained before TCRalphabeta/CD19-depleted stem cell transplant. The receptors here all came from a child aged 2 to 10 with inherited bone marrow failure, due to receive a stem cell transplant.

This clonotype has at least ten counts. The rearrangement links TRBV7-2 to TRBJ2-3; TRBD2 might be the D (6 bases). Germline CDR1 and CDR2: SGHTA and FQGNSA. Trimming stripped 5 bases from V and 0 bases from J, with 15 bases between. This CDR3 is 16 amino acids long. This CDR3 reads CASSPRRGGSTDTQYF. The CDR3 bases are TGTGCCAGCAGCCCCCGGAGGGGTGGTAGCACAGATACGCAGTATTTT.

This clonotype was recorded many times. The V call is TRBV24-1, the J call TRBJ2-2, with TRBD1 identical over 8 bases. Trimming cost V 0 bases and J 2 bases; bases outside gene matches: 4. This CDR3 is 17 amino acids long. Per the germline V gene, CDR1 is KGHDR and CDR2 is SFDVKD. The DNA for the CDR3 is TGTGCCACCAGTGATTTGCAAGACAGGGGTAACACCGGGGAGCTGTTTTTT. This gives the protein CATSDLQDRGNTGELFF.

This clonotype showed up many times. The rearrangement uses TRBV12-3 or TRBV12-4 and TRBJ2-2, with D hard to call. This CDR3 spans 16 amino acids. V lost 4 bases, J lost 8 bases, and 20 bases lay in between. CDR3 DNA: TGTGCCAGCAGTTCGGGCCCGCTTAATGTAAAGGGGGAGCTGTTTTTT. As protein: CASSSGPLNVKGELFF.

CDR3: CSPTEDSGTGGVQYF. The CDR3 nucleotides are TGCAGTCCGACAGAAGACTCCGGGACAGGGGGCGTCCAGTACTTC. The chain couples TRBV20-1 to TRBJ2-7; 12 bases fit TRBD1. V gave up 8 bases and J gave up 10 bases; unmatched junction bases: 18. CDR3 length: 15 amino acids. Germline V gives CDR1 DFQATT, CDR2 SNEGSKA (reference sequence).

This clonotype was detected ten times or more. V is TRBV20-1 and J is TRBJ1-5, with a possible D match to TRBD1 (5 bases). Trimming removed 3 bases at V and 2 bases at J, with 17 bases between. Germline lookup yields CDR1 DFQATT and CDR2 SNEGSKA (reference sequence). CDR3 size: 16 residues. The CDR3 nucleotides are TGCAGTGCTAGTAATCCCAGGGAGAGGGGCAATCAGCCCCAGCATTTT. Its protein is CSASNPRERGNQPQHF.

This clonotype occurred many times. V is TRBV10-3 and J is TRBJ2-5; D may match TRBD1 or TRBD2 (6 bases each). This CDR3 comprises 13 residues. With 3 bases removed from V and 9 bases from J, the gap between germline ends came to 14 bases. The V gene's germline CDR1 is ENHRY and CDR2 SYGVKD. The CDR3 protein is CAISDGTPGAQYF. The CDR3 DNA is TGTGCCATCAGTGACGGGACACCGGGGGCCCAGTACTTC.

This clonotype was seen repeatedly, ten times or more. This chain connects TRBV4-3 to TRBJ1-4; unclear D gene. This CDR3 spans 15 amino acids. Germline CDR1 reads LGHNA; CDR2 reads YSLEER. Trimming removed 1 base from V and 5 bases from J, with 11 bases in between. The CDR3 region has the DNA TGCGCCAGCAGCCAAGGGGTCGGGAGGAATGAAAAACTGTTTTTT. This codes for CASSQGVGRNEKLFF.

This clonotype was counted many times. The V gene is TRBV4-3, the J gene TRBJ2-3, with D unclear. Per germline, CDR1 LGHNA and CDR2 YSLEER. V lost 4 bases, J lost 2 bases, and 13 bases lay in between. The CDR3 contains 15 residues. CDR3 in amino acids: CASSPQRDSTDTQYF. The CDR3 nucleotides read TGCGCCAGCAGCCCCCAGAGAGACTCCACAGATACGCAGTATTTT.

This clonotype has ten or more counts. The genes are TRBV5-1 and TRBJ2-7; D gene unclear. V was cut by 0 bases and J by 5 bases, with 9 bases left in between. The CDR3 length is 13 residues. The germline V gene encodes CDR1 SGHRS and CDR2 YFSETQ. CDR3 residues: CASSLGSINEQYF. The CDR3 DNA sequence: TGCGCCAGCAGCTTGGGAAGTATCAACGAGCAGTACTTC.

This clonotype was seen only a few times. The genes are TRBV20-1 and TRBJ1-2; D is unclear. Germline V gives CDR1 DFQATT, CDR2 SNEGSKA (reference sequence). Trimming removed 0 bases from V and 4 bases from J, with 9 bases in between. The CDR3 has 13 residues. For the CDR3, the DNA is TGCAGTGCTAGAGATCCTTCTCCCTATGGCTACACCTTC. Its translation: CSARDPSPYGYTF.

The chain combines TRBV4-3 with TRBJ2-1; the D gene is possibly TRBD1 (5 bases). CDR3 length: 18 amino acids. The V end lost 0 bases, the J end lost 3 bases, and 18 bases lay between the germline ends. CDR1 and CDR2 (germline): LGHNA, YSLEER. The CDR3 DNA follows: TGCGCCAGCAGCCAAGAATTCGCAGGGCCATTGGGCTACAATGAGCAGTTCTTC. This translates into CASSQEFAGPLGYNEQFF.

Many counts were recorded for this clonotype. The rearrangement uses TRBV7-9 and TRBJ2-3; no clear D. CDR3 length: 13 residues. Germline values: CDR1 SEHNR, CDR2 FQNEAQ (reference sequence). V lost 3 bases, J lost 4 bases, and 8 bases lay in between. The CDR3 sequence: CASSFLVSDTQYF. The DNA of the CDR3 is TGTGCCAGCAGCTTCCTCGTTTCAGATACGCAGTATTTT. The variable domain in full, with the rest retrieved from reference TRBV7-9 and TRBJ2-3, is DTGVSQNPRHKITKRGQNVTFRCDPISEHNRLYWYRQTLGQGPEFLTYFQNEAQLEKSRLLSDRFSAERPKGSFSTLEIQRTEQGDSAMYLCASSFLVSDTQYFGPGTRLTVL.

This clonotype has a count of ten or more. V and J are TRBV29-1 and TRBJ2-3; 7 nucleotides agree with TRBD2. The CDR3 contains 13 residues. Germline lookup yields CDR1 SQVTM and CDR2 ANQGSEA. The V and J ends lost 6 bases and 4 bases, in that order; junction bases with no gene match: 7. The CDR3 here is CSVGGSGADTQYF. In DNA form, the CDR3 reads TGCAGCGTAGGCGGAAGCGGGGCAGATACGCAGTATTTT.

In this sample, this clonotype turned up many times. The J gene is TRBJ2-5, the V gene TRBV10-1; the D is unclear. Between the trimmed V and J ends, which lost 5 bases and 1 base, there was a span of 8 bases. The CDR3 has 13 amino acids. Germline V lookup: CDR1 WNHNN, CDR2 SYGVQD (reference sequence). The CDR3, as DNA: TGCGCCAGCAGTCAGACCCTCCAAGAGACCCAGTACTTC. Amino acids: CASSQTLQETQYF.

This clonotype was counted ten times or more. This chain links TRBV27 with TRBJ2-7; 11 nucleotides match TRBD2. Germline loops: CDR1 MNHEY, CDR2 SMNVEV (reference sequence). The CDR3 has 14 amino acids. J gave up 2 bases and V 5 bases, and 2 bases lay outside the gene matches. CDR3 nucleotides: TGTGCCAGCAGTCCGGGACTAGCGGCCTACGAGCAGTACTTC. It codes for CASSPGLAAYEQYF.

This clonotype was seen at least ten times. The CDR3 DNA reads TGCAGTGCTAGAGATGGGACAGATACGCAGTATTTT. This encodes CSARDGTDTQYF. This chain connects TRBV20-1 to TRBJ2-3; D remains ambiguous. V lost 0 bases and J 3 bases, leaving 4 bases between the germline ends. Germline V gene lookup returns CDR1 DFQATT and CDR2 SNEGSKA (reference sequence). The CDR3 contains 12 residues.

This clonotype was seen at least ten times. V and J are TRBV3-1 and TRBJ2-3; D remains unclear. With 4 bases removed from V and 5 bases from J, the gap between germline ends came to 10 bases. This CDR3 contains 13 residues. Germline CDR1 reads LGHDT; CDR2 reads YNNKEL (reference sequence). The CDR3 spells CASSLTLKDTQYF. The DNA for the CDR3 is TGTGCCAGCAGCCTCACGCTGAAAGATACGCAGTATTTT.

The genes are TRBV30 and TRBJ1-1; D unclear. CDR3 length: 11 residues. The V and J ends lost 1 base and 4 bases respectively, with 4 bases between them. The germline V gene encodes CDR1 GTSNPN and CDR2 SVGIG (reference sequence). CDR3 protein: CAWSAFTEAFF. CDR3 coding DNA: TGTGCCTGGAGTGCTTTCACTGAAGCTTTCTTT.